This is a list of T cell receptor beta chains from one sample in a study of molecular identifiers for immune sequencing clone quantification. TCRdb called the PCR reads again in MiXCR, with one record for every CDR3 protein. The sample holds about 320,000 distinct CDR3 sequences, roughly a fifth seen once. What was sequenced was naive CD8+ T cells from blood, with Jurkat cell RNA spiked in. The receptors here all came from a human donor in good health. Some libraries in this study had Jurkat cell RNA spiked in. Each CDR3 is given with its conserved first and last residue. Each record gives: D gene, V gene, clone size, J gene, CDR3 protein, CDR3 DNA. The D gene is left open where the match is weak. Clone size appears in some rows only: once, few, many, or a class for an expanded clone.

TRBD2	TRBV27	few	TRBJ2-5	CASSTLAGEGQETQYF	TGTGCCAGCAGTACGTTAGCGGGAGAAGGACAAGAGACCCAGTACTTC
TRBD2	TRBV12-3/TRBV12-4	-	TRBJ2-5	CATRAGFEETQYF	TGTGCCACCCGAGCGGGATTCGAAGAGACCCAGTACTTC
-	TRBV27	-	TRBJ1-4	CASSLLGETNEKLFF	TGTGCCAGCAGTTTATTGGGAGAAACTAATGAAAAACTGTTTTTT
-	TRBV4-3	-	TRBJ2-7	CASSQESAGRGYEQYF	TGCGCCAGCAGCCAAGAATCCGCTGGCAGGGGCTACGAGCAGTACTTC
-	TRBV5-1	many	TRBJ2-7	CASSFTGGGGYEQYF	TGCGCCAGCAGCTTTACAGGAGGAGGTGGGTACGAGCAGTACTTC
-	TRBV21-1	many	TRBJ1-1	CASSNNGGYMNTEAFF	TGTGCCAGCAGCAATAACGGCGGATACATGAACACTGAAGCTTTCTTT
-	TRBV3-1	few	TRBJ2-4	CASSQEPGEAISYQKNIQYF	TGTGCCAGCAGCCAAGAACCTGGGGAGGCAATTAGCTACCAAAAGAACATTCAGTACTTC
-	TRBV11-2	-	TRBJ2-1	CASSYGNERFF	TGTGCCAGCAGCTACGGGAATGAGCGGTTCTTC
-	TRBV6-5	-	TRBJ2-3	CASRLTDTQCF	TGTGCCAGCAGACTAACAGATACGCAGTGTTTT
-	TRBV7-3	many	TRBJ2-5	CASSFSPGGQETQYF	TGTGCCAGCAGCTTTTCCCCCGGCGGCCAAGAGACCCAGTACTTC
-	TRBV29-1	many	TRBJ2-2	CSATGSGQVTGELFF	TGCAGCGCCACCGGGAGTGGGCAGGTTACCGGGGAGCTGTTTTTT
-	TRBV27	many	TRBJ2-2	CASSTMVRVNTGELFF	TGTGCCAGCAGTACTATGGTGCGGGTCAACACCGGGGAGCTGTTTTTT
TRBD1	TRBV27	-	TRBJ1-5	CASSLVGQGGNQPQHF	TGTGCCAGCAGTTTAGTAGGACAGGGTGGCAATCAGCCCCAGCATTTT
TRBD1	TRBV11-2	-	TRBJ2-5	CASSSTGAKRQETQYF	TGTGCCAGCAGCTCCACAGGGGCTAAAAGACAAGAGACCCAGTACTTC
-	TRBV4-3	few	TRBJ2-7	CASSQDKRGWGYEQYF	TGCGCCAGCAGCCAAGATAAAAGGGGCTGGGGCTACGAGCAGTACTTC
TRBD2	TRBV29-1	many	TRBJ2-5	CSAQGLAEETQYF	TGCAGCGCCCAGGGACTAGCGGAAGAGACCCAGTACTTC
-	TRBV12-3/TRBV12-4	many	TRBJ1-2	CASSTNRQGLYTF	TGTGCCAGCAGTACCAACAGACAAGGCCTCTACACCTTC
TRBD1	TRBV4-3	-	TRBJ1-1	CASSPWTGANTEAFF	TGCGCCAGCAGCCCATGGACAGGGGCAAACACTGAAGCTTTCTTT
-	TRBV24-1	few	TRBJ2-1	CATSDLDVNEQFF	TGTGCCACCAGTGATTTGGATGTCAATGAGCAGTTCTTC
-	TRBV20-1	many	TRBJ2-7	CSAKRVAEQYF	TGCAGTGCTAAGCGGGTGGCCGAGCAGTACTTC
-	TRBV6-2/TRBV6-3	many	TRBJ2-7	CASTLDPAYEQYF	TGTGCCAGCACCCTGGACCCAGCCTACGAGCAGTACTTC
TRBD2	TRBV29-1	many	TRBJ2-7	CSLSGTSGVVSYEQYF	TGCAGCTTGTCCGGCACTAGCGGGGTAGTGTCCTACGAGCAGTACTTC
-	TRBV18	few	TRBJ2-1	CASSPPGAGSSSYNEQFF	TGTGCCAGCTCACCACCGGGAGCGGGTTCGAGCTCCTACAATGAGCAGTTCTTC
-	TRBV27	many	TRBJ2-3	CASSSLDSTDTQYF	TGTGCCAGCAGTTCCCTCGACAGCACAGATACGCAGTATTTT
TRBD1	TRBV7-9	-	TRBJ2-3	CASNLAGQGAIDTQYF	TGTGCCAGCAACTTAGCCGGACAGGGGGCAATAGATACGCAGTATTTT
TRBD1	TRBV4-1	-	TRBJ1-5	CASSQDHQGGGNQLQHF	TGCGCCAGCAGCCAAGATCATCAGGGAGGGGGCAATCAGCTCCAGCATTTT
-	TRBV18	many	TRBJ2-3	CASSLDTNTDTQYF	TGTGCCAGCTCATTAGACACCAACACAGATACGCAGTATTTT
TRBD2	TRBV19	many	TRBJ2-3	CASKGFPGLAGQSTDTQYF	TGTGCCAGCAAGGGTTTTCCGGGACTAGCGGGACAGAGCACAGATACGCAGTATTTT
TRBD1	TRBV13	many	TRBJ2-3	CASSPRQGPDTQYF	TGTGCCAGCAGCCCTCGACAGGGACCAGATACGCAGTATTTT
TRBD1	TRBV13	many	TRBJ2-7	CASSSRDRPSYEQYF	TGTGCCAGCAGCTCCCGGGACAGGCCTTCCTACGAGCAGTACTTC
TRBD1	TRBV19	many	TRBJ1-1	CASINRGEGLDTEAFF	TGTGCCAGTATTAACAGGGGGGAGGGGTTGGACACTGAAGCTTTCTTT
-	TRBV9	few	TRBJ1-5	CASSVEAENQPQHF	TGTGCCAGCAGCGTAGAGGCAGAGAATCAGCCCCAGCATTTT
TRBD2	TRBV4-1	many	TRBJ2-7	CASSQKHSGGWYEQYF	TGCGCCAGCAGCCAAAAGCATAGCGGGGGCTGGTACGAGCAGTACTTC
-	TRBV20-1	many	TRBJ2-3	CSTHLGGTDTQYF	TGCAGCACACACCTGGGGGGTACAGATACGCAGTATTTT
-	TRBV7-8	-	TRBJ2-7	CASSGDSHEQYF	TGTGCCAGCAGCGGTGACAGCCACGAGCAGTACTTC
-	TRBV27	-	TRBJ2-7	CAGSLPAPGGEQYF	TGTGCCGGCAGTTTACCCGCGCCCGGGGGCGAGCAGTACTTC
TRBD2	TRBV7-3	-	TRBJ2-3	CATSLTLAGGTDTQYF	TGTGCCACCAGCTTAACGCTAGCGGGGGGCACAGATACGCAGTATTTT
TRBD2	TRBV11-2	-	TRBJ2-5	CACSLGVSGGETQYF	TGTGCCTGCAGCTTAGGGGTTAGCGGGGGAGAGACCCAGTACTTC
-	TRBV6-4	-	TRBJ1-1	CASSTTRREDTEAFF	TGTGCCAGCAGTACCACAAGACGGGAGGACACTGAAGCTTTCTTT
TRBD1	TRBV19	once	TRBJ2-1	CASTNPGQGEPF	TGTGCCAGTACTAACCCGGGACAGGGGGAACCTTTC
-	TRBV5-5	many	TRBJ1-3	CASSFGSGAGNTIYF	TGTGCCAGCAGCTTCGGAAGTGGGGCTGGAAACACCATATATTTT
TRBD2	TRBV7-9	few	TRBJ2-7	CASSSGGLATYEQYF	TGTGCCAGCAGCTCAGGGGGACTAGCTACGTACGAGCAGTACTTC
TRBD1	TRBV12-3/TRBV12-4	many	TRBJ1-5	CASSMDRSGQPQHF	TGTGCCAGCAGTATGGACAGGTCCGGGCAGCCCCAGCATTTT
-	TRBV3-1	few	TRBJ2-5	CASSQEDSQETQYF	TGTGCCAGCAGCCAAGAGGACAGCCAAGAGACCCAGTACTTC
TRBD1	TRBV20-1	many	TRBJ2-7	CSAQTGYEQYF	TGCAGTGCCCAGACAGGGTACGAGCAGTACTTC
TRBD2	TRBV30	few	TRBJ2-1	CAWTITSGSYNEQFF	TGTGCCTGGACGATAACTAGCGGGTCCTACAATGAGCAGTTCTTC
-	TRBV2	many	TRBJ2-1	CASSETWQGRGEQFF	TGTGCCAGCAGTGAAACGTGGCAGGGACGGGGTGAGCAGTTCTTC
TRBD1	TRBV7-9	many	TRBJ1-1	CASSFLDPGQHTEAFF	TGTGCCAGCAGCTTCCTAGATCCGGGACAGCACACTGAAGCTTTCTTT
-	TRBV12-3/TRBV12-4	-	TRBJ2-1	CASSRRGLSYNEQFF	TGTGCCAGCAGTAGAAGGGGTCTCTCCTACAATGAGCAGTTCTTC
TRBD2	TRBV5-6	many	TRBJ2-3	CASSLALAGRDTQYF	TGTGCCAGCAGCTTGGCCCTAGCGGGACGAGATACGCAGTATTTT
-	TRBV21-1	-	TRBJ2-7	CASSLPGQEISASSYEQYF	TGTGCCAGCAGCCTCCCCGGACAGGAGATTAGCGCTAGCTCCTACGAGCAGTACTTC
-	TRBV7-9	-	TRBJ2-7	CASSLAPLGHEQYF	TGTGCCAGCAGCTTAGCCCCTTTGGGTCACGAGCAGTACTTC
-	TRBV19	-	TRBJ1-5	CASSILFAVKDQPQHF	TGTGCCAGTAGTATACTGTTCGCCGTTAAGGATCAGCCCCAGCATTTT
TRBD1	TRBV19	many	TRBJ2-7	CASSTGTGRFYEQYF	TGTGCCAGTAGTACGGGGACAGGAAGATTCTACGAGCAGTACTTC
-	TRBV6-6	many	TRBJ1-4	CATRGATNEKLFF	TGTGCCACCAGAGGGGCAACTAATGAAAAACTGTTTTTT
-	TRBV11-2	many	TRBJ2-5	CASSLGSGKETQYF	TGTGCCAGCAGCTTAGGGTCCGGGAAAGAGACCCAGTACTTC
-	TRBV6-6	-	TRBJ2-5	CAGTAWGTQAPPGETQYF	TGTGCCGGCACCGCCTGGGGCACCCAGGCCCCGCCGGGAGAGACCCAGTACTTC
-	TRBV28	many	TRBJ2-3	CASSTYVLSTDTQYF	TGTGCCAGCAGTACCTACGTCCTTAGCACAGATACGCAGTATTTT
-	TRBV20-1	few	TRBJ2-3	CSARDLASAKATDTQYF	TGCAGTGCTAGAGATCTGGCTAGCGCGAAGGCGACAGATACGCAGTATTTT
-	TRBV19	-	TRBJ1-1	CASSDRPENTEAFF	TGTGCCAGTAGTGATCGACCAGAGAACACTGAAGCTTTCTTT